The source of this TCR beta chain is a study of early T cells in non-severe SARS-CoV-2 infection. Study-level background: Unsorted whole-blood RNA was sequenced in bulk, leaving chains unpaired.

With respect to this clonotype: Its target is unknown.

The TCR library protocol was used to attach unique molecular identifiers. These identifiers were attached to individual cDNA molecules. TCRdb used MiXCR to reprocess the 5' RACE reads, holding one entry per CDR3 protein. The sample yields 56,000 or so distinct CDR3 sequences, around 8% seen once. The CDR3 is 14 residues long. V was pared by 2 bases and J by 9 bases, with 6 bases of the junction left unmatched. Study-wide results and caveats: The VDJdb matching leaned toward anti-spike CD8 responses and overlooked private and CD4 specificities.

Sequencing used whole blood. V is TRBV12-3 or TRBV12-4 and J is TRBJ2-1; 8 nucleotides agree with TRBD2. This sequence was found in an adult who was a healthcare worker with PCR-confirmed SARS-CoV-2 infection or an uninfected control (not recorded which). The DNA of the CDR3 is TGTGCCAGCAGTTTAATCGGGGGGGCCTTTGAGCAGTTCTTC. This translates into CASSLIGGAFEQFF.